These T cell receptor beta chains were read from a single sample in a study of blood T cell repertoires in COVID-19. Only in-frame clones appear in the TCRdb table, and some are missing; sequencing was by immunoSEQ multiplex PCR. The sample carries about 190,000 clones, almost 80% recorded once. The material sequenced was PBMCs or T cells enriched from blood (not recorded which). The receptor source for this set is a woman in her forties or fifties who had recovered from COVID-19. The CDR3 runs from the conserved cysteine through the conserved F or W. The order of the fields is V gene, D gene, clone size, J gene, CDR3 DNA, CDR3 protein. A D gene is named only where the DNA matches it firmly. Clone size is not always given. Where it is, it says once, few, many or a class for expanded clones.

v_gene: TRBV24-1
d_gene: NA
abundance: once
j_gene: TRBJ2-5
CDR3nt: TGTGCCACCAGTGACCCTAGACCCCTTGGGGAGACCCAGTACTTC
CDR3aa: CATSDPRPLGETQYF

v_gene: TRBV4-1
d_gene: NA
abundance: NA
j_gene: TRBJ1-1
CDR3nt: TGCGCCAGCAGCCGTTCTCGACAGTCCCCTAACACTGAAGCTTTCTTT
CDR3aa: CASSRSRQSPNTEAFF

v_gene: TRBV7-2
d_gene: NA
abundance: NA
j_gene: TRBJ2-1
CDR3nt: TGTGCCAGCAGCCGTTCGAGATTCGCGGGGATAAATGAGCAGTTCTTC
CDR3aa: CASSRSRFAGINEQFF

v_gene: TRBV7-6
d_gene: TRBD2
abundance: NA
j_gene: TRBJ2-3
CDR3nt: TGTGCCAGCAGCCCAGCCGGGACTAGCGGGAGAACGCAGTATTTT
CDR3aa: CASSPAGTSGRTQYF

v_gene: TRBV19
d_gene: TRBD2
abundance: NA
j_gene: TRBJ2-1
CDR3nt: TGTGCCACCCGAGAAACTAGCGTTAGCTTCGATGAGCAGTTCTTC
CDR3aa: CATRETSVSFDEQFF

v_gene: TRBV21-1
d_gene: NA
abundance: few
j_gene: TRBJ2-3
CDR3nt: TGTGCCAGCAGCAATTGGAGACTGGGAGATACGCAGTATTTT
CDR3aa: CASSNWRLGDTQYF

v_gene: TRBV5-1
d_gene: TRBD2
abundance: NA
j_gene: TRBJ2-1
CDR3nt: TGCGCCAGCAGCTTAGGACTAGCGGATTACAATGAGCAGTTCTTC
CDR3aa: CASSLGLADYNEQFF

v_gene: TRBV5-1
d_gene: TRBD1
abundance: NA
j_gene: TRBJ2-3
CDR3nt: TGCGCAAGCAGCTTGTCGATAGGGGGCGAGAGCACAGATACGCAGTATTTT
CDR3aa: CASSLSIGGESTDTQYF

v_gene: TRBV12-5
d_gene: TRBD2
abundance: NA
j_gene: TRBJ2-5
CDR3nt: TGTGCTAGTGGTTTAGGACTAGCGGGGGGGGATTACCAAGAGACCCAGTACTTC
CDR3aa: CASGLGLAGGDYQETQYF

v_gene: TRBV3-1/TRBV3-2
d_gene: NA
abundance: NA
j_gene: TRBJ1-6
CDR3nt: TGTGCCAGCAGCCTCCGACAAAATAATTCACCCCTCCACTTT
CDR3aa: CASSLRQNNSPLHF

v_gene: TRBV2
d_gene: NA
abundance: few
j_gene: TRBJ2-7
CDR3nt: TGTGCCAGCAGTGACCCAGGGAACTCCTACGAGCAGTACTTC
CDR3aa: CASSDPGNSYEQYF

v_gene: TRBV19
d_gene: TRBD1
abundance: NA
j_gene: TRBJ1-2
CDR3nt: TGTGCCAGTAGTAAAGTAGGACAGGGAGGAACCCTCGGATATGGCTACACCTTC
CDR3aa: CASSKVGQGGTLGYGYTF

v_gene: TRBV19
d_gene: TRBD1
abundance: NA
j_gene: TRBJ1-5
CDR3nt: TGTGCCAGTAGTACCGACAGGGGACATCAGCCCCAGCATTTT
CDR3aa: CASSTDRGHQPQHF

v_gene: TRBV7-9
d_gene: NA
abundance: NA
j_gene: TRBJ2-3
CDR3nt: TGTGCCAGCAGCTCCCCTTCTAGCACAGATACGCAGTATTTT
CDR3aa: CASSSPSSTDTQYF

v_gene: TRBV23-1
d_gene: NA
abundance: NA
j_gene: TRBJ2-7
CDR3nt: TGCGCCAGCAGTCACCAGTACTACGAGCAGTACTTC
CDR3aa: CASSHQYYEQYF

v_gene: TRBV29-1
d_gene: NA
abundance: NA
j_gene: TRBJ1-2
CDR3nt: NA
CDR3aa: CSVGPGQGANGYTF

v_gene: TRBV7-9
d_gene: TRBD1
abundance: NA
j_gene: TRBJ1-4
CDR3nt: TGTGCCAGCAGCCAAGGGGGCTCCGGCCGGGAAAAACTGTTTTTT
CDR3aa: CASSQGGSGREKLFF

v_gene: TRBV5-1
d_gene: TRBD1
abundance: NA
j_gene: TRBJ1-4
CDR3nt: TGCGCCAGCAGCTTGCGGGACAGGGGATATGAAAAACTGTTTTTT
CDR3aa: CASSLRDRGYEKLFF